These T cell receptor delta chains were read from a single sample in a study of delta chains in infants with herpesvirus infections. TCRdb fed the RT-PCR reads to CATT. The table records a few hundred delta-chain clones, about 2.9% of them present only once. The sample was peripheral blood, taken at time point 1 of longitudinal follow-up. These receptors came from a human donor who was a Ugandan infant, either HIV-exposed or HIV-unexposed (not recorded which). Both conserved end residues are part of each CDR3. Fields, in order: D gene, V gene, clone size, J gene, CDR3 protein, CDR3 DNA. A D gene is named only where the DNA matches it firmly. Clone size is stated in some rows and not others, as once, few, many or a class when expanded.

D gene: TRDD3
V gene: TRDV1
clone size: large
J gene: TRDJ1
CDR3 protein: CALGGPDSYVVGDRGDKLIF
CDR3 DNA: TGTGCTCTTGGGGGTCCCGACAGCTACGTCGTGGGGGATCGTGGCGATAAACTCATCTTT

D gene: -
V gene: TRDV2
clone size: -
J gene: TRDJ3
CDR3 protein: CACDTTGPGSWDTRKMFF
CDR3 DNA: TGTGCCTGTGACACCACCGGACCCGGCTCCTGGGACACCCGAAAGATGTTTTTC

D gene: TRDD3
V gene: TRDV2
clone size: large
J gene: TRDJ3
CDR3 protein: CACDTAEVGDPSNWDTRQMFF
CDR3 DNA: TGTGCCTGTGACACCGCGGAAGTGGGGGATCCTAGCAATTGGGACACCCGACAGATGTTTTTC

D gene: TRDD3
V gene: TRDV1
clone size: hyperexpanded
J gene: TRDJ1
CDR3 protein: CALGEHVSGIPDKLIF
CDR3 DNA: TGTGCTCTTGGGGAACACGTTTCGGGGATACCCGATAAACTCATCTTT

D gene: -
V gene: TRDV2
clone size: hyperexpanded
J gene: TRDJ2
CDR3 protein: CACDSGVALTAQLFF
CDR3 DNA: TGTGCCTGTGACTCGGGGGTGGCCTTGACAGCACAACTCTTCTTT

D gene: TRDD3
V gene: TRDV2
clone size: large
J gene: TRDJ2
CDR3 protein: CACDGVLGDTQLFF
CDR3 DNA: TGTGCCTGTGACGGTGTACTGGGGGATACACAACTCTTCTTT

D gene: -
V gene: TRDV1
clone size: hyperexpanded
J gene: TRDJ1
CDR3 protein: CALGERFTELPYTDKLIF
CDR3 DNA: TGTGCTCTTGGGGAAAGATTTACCGAACTCCCGTACACCGATAAACTCATCTTT

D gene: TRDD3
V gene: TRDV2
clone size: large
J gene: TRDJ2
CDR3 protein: CACDTLKKTGGYAGTAQLFF
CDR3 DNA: TGTGCCTGTGACACCTTGAAAAAAACTGGGGGATACGCCGGGACAGCACAACTCTTCTTT

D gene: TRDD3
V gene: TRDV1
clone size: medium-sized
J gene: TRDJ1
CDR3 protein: CALGETWGNEGTDKLIF
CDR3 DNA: TGTGCTCTTGGGGAAACCTGGGGGAATGAAGGAACCGATAAACTCATCTTT

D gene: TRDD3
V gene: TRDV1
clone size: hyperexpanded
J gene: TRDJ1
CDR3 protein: CALGIPISCIRGIRGSTDKLIF
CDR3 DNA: TGTGCTCTTGGGATACCGATTTCCTGTATACGGGGGATACGTGGGTCCACCGATAAACTCATCTTT

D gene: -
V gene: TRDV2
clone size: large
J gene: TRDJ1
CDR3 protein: CACDTGGTHTDKLIF
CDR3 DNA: TGTGCCTGTGACACCGGGGGAACCCACACCGATAAACTCATCTTT

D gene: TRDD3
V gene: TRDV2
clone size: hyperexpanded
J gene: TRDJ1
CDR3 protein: CACDTLLGEYTDKLIF
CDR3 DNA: TGTGCCTGTGACACCTTACTGGGGGAGTACACCGATAAACTCATCTTT

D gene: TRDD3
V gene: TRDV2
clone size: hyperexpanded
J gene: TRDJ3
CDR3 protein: CACDTEVGDISWDTRQMFF
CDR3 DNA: TGTGCCTGTGACACCGAGGTGGGGGATATCTCCTGGGACACCCGACAGATGTTTTTC

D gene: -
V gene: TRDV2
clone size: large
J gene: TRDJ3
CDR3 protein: CACDRSGGHLSWDTRQMFF
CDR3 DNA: TGTGCCTGTGACAGGTCAGGGGGGCATCTCTCCTGGGACACCCGACAGATGTTTTTC

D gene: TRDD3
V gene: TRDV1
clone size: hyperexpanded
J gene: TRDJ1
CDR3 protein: CALGVPRWGYAGAYTDKLIF
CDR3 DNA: TGTGCTCTTGGGGTACCACGGTGGGGATACGCCGGAGCGTACACCGATAAACTCATCTTT

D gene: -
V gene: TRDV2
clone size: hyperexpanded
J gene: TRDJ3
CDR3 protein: CACDTVRDTWDTRQMFF
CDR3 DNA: TGTGCCTGTGACACCGTGAGGGATACCTGGGACACCCGACAGATGTTTTTC

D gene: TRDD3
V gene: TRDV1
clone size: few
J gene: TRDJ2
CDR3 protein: CALGKSPPAWGIGAQLFF
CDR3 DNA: TGTGCTCTTGGGAAATCCCCCCCAGCATGGGGGATTGGGGCACAACTCTTCTTT

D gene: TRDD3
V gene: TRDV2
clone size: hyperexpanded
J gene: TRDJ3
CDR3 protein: CACDTGGSWDTRQMFF
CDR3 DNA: TGTGCCTGTGACACTGGGGGATCCTGGGACACCCGACAGATGTTTTTC